The 10 T cell receptor beta chains below come from one sample, sequenced in a study of T-cell reconstitution after alpha-beta-depleted transplantation in children. Preparation of the TCRbeta library was carried out with unique molecular identifiers. TCRdb called the PCR reads again in MiXCR, with one record for every CDR3 protein. The table has around 960,000 distinct CDR3 sequences, under 30% seen once. The sequenced sample was PBMCs, mostly from graft donor cells, obtained 360 days after TCRalphabeta/CD19-depleted stem cell transplant. These receptors all come from a boy less than two years old who had a stem cell transplant for SCID, so the T cells may come from the graft donor.

This chain joins TRBV11-2 and TRBJ2-1; possible D gene TRBD1, 5 bases. Trimming pared 5 bases from V and 5 bases from J, leaving 16 bases between. Germline CDR1 SGHAT, CDR2 FQNNGV. There are 15 residues in the CDR3. DNA for the CDR3: TGTGCCAGCAGCCTTGCCAGGGTCACCAACAATGAGCAGTTCTTC. It codes for CASSLARVTNNEQFF.

This chain connects TRBV10-3 to TRBJ2-7, with 7 bases that match TRBD1. The CDR3 consists of 15 residues. V shed 1 base and J 6 bases; nucleotides not matched to a gene: 9. CDR1 and CDR2 (germline): ENHRY, SYGVKD. CDR3 residues: CAISEYKTGQGEQYF. The CDR3 nucleotides are TGTGCCATCAGTGAGTACAAGACAGGGCAGGGCGAGCAGTACTTC.

The chain uses TRBV6-5 and TRBJ2-2; D possibly corresponds to TRBD2 (6 bases). V lost 3 bases and J lost 7, with 12 bases in between. Germline-derived CDR1 and CDR2 are MNHEY and SVGAGI. The CDR3 is made up of 14 amino acids. The CDR3 is CASSYLGRSGELFF. CDR3 coding DNA: TGTGCCAGCAGTTATCTGGGGAGGAGCGGGGAGCTGTTTTTT.

The CDR3 loop reads CASSLDRELGYTF. CDR3 coding DNA: TGTGCCAGCAGTTTGGACAGGGAGCTTGGCTACACCTTC. The rearrangement links TRBV27 to TRBJ1-2, with 8 positions matching TRBD1. The CDR3 sequence is 13 residues long. Germline assignment: CDR1 MNHEY and CDR2 SMNVEV (reference sequence). V shed 3 bases, J shed 7 bases, and the junction held 4 bases outside the gene matches.

J is TRBJ2-3 and V is TRBV6-2 or TRBV6-3; D might be TRBD2 (5 bases). The CDR3 runs 19 residues. Germline V CDR1 and CDR2: MNHEY, SVGEGT. V lost 5 bases and J 3 bases, leaving 27 bases between the germline ends. Here the CDR3 reads CASSPSRAISLFRTDTQYF. CDR3 DNA sequence: TGTGCCAGCAGTCCTAGCCGGGCGATTAGCCTCTTTAGGACAGATACGCAGTATTTT.

The chain combines TRBV7-2 with TRBJ1-2; a possible D gene is TRBD1 (5 bases). Germline loops: CDR1 SGHTA, CDR2 FQGNSA. CDR3 length: 16 residues. V was trimmed by 5 bases and J by 8 bases, leaving 24 bases between them. The CDR3 DNA reads as TGTGCCAGCAGCCGCAAATCTGTCATAGGGGATTTCGGCTACACCTTC. This gives the protein CASSRKSVIGDFGYTF.

The genes are TRBV12-3 or TRBV12-4 and TRBJ2-7; D may correspond to TRBD1 or TRBD2 (6 bases each). The CDR3 runs 16 residues. V was pared by 4 bases and J by 2 bases, with 18 bases between. The CDR3 region is CASSSHPGRTAYEQYF. The CDR3, as DNA: TGTGCCAGCAGTTCCCACCCAGGGAGGACAGCCTACGAGCAGTACTTC.

The chain couples TRBV12-3 or TRBV12-4 to TRBJ2-5, with D hard to call. This CDR3 is 11 amino acids long. V was cut by 3 bases and J by 6 bases, with 5 bases left in between. CDR3 loop: CASSLSQTQYF. The CDR3, as DNA: TGTGCCAGCAGTTTGAGTCAGACCCAGTACTTC.

This clonotype was observed a single time. The chain couples TRBV7-2 to TRBJ2-3; D is unresolved. This CDR3 spans 16 amino acids. Germline loops: CDR1 SGHTA, CDR2 FQGNSA. The V end lost 3 bases, the J end lost 0 bases, and 13 bases lay between the germline ends. The CDR3 reads CASSLKVALSTDTQYF. The CDR3 region has the DNA TGTGCCAGCAGCTTGAAAGTAGCTTTAAGCACAGATACGCAGTATTTT.

In this sample, this clonotype turned up a few times. CDR3 in DNA: TGCAGTGCTAGGGACGGACAGGGGATGAACACTGAAGCTTTCTTT. This translates into CSARDGQGMNTEAFF. The chain carries TRBV20-1 and TRBJ1-1; 9 bases align to TRBD1. The ends lost 3 bases at V and 0 bases at J; junction bases unmatched: 5. The length of the CDR3 is 15 residues. Germline loops: CDR1 DFQATT, CDR2 SNEGSKA (reference sequence).